The sample holds a few counts of the clone carrying this T cell receptor (beta chain). The data belong to a study of T-cell reconstitution after alpha-beta-depleted transplantation in children. For TCRbeta, the library was prepared with unique molecular identifiers. MiXCR, applied by TCRdb to the PCR reads, yields one record per CDR3 protein. This sample has about 510,000 distinct CDR3 sequences, with roughly an eighth found just once. This CDR3 spans 14 amino acids. Germline CDR1 is LGHNA and CDR2 is YSLEER. V was shortened by 1 base and J by 3 bases, with 10 bases between the two germline ends. The rearrangement joins TRBV4-3 to TRBJ2-7, with a weak D call TRBD2 (5 bases). The sample here was PBMCs, mostly from graft donor cells, taken 180 days after TCRalphabeta/CD19-depleted stem cell transplant. This TCR was recovered from a female patient aged 2-9 years who had a stem cell transplant for aplastic anemia, so the T cells may come from the graft donor. CDR3 DNA sequence: TGCGCCAGCAGCCAAGGGGTAGACTACTACGAGCAGTACTTC. Translation gives CASSQGVDYYEQYF.